The next 14 T cell receptor beta chains were all read from a single sample in a study of human T cells and chemical hapten exposure (dated by TCRdb to about 2021). The label giving this sample's time point can be read as: pre-sensitization, week 0. The treatment or condition label for this specimen denotes: therapeutic diphenylcyclopropenone sensitization with weekly scalp DPC. Libraries were built with RACE. Sequenced on a NextSeq 500. TCRdb took the public reads, trimmed them with fastp at Q25, ran MiXCR for clone calling and kept in-frame beta chains. For every CDR3 protein sequence, its rows merge into one entry that carries the most common genes and DNA. Counted in this sample were about 80,000 distinct CDR3 sequences; less than 15% of them appeared once. The ten largest clonotypes hold 3.5% to 6% of the sample. This specimen was whole blood, taken in connection with sensitization to the hapten diphenylcyclopropenone (DPC). These receptors all stem from a woman aged 45-59 years with alopecia areata. Some clones in this sample may be carry-over from other donors' samples.

The V call is TRBV2, the J call TRBJ1-5; D may be TRBD1 (5 bases). CDR1 and CDR2 from the germline V gene are SNHLY and FYNNEI. V was clipped by 0 bases and J by 6 bases, with 18 bases between them. This CDR3 is built from 17 residues. The CDR3 DNA is TGTGCCAGCAGTGAAGCGCTACTTGGGGGGAACATTCAGCCCCAGCATTTT. Amino acid sequence: CASSEALLGGNIQPQHF.

The rearrangement uses TRBV9 and TRBJ2-6; D is perhaps TRBD1 (5 bases). Germline V CDR1 and CDR2: SGDLS, YYNGEE. V was cut by 0 bases and J by 2 bases, with 6 bases left in between. There are 15 residues in the CDR3. DNA for the CDR3: TGTGCCAGCAGCGTAGGGGGCGCTGGGGCCAACGTCCTGACTTTC. Amino acid sequence: CASSVGGAGANVLTF. Variable domain in full (rest from reference TRBV9 and TRBJ2-6): DSGVTQTPKHLITATGQRVTLRCSPRSGDLSVYWYQQSLDQGLQFLIQYYNGEERAKGNILERFSAQQFPDLHSELNLSSLELGDSALYFCASSVGGAGANVLTFGAGSRLTVL.

V gene TRBV28 combines with J gene TRBJ1-1, with D possibly being TRBD1 (5 bases). Germline CDR1 and CDR2: MDHEN and SYDVKM. The length of the CDR3 is 15 residues. The ends were cut back, 5 bases at V and 6 bases at J, with 19 bases in the middle. The CDR3 DNA reads as TGTGCCAGCAGTCTATCGCTGGGGGGTACCGCTGAAGCTTTCTTT. Translated: CASSLSLGGTAEAFF.

This clonotype was detected ten times or more. V is TRBV2 and J is TRBJ2-7; possible D gene TRBD2, 5 bases. Germline CDR1 SNHLY, CDR2 FYNNEI. The CDR3 has 19 amino acids. Trimming took 8 bases from V and 0 from J, leaving 29 bases between them. In DNA, the CDR3 is TGTGCCAGCTTCCTAAACCCCGGGGAAGGCTTTGAAGGCTCCTACGAGCAGTACTTC. The encoded protein is CASFLNPGEGFEGSYEQYF.

This clonotype came up many times. This chain uses TRBV20-1 with TRBJ2-5; 8 bases map to TRBD1. The CDR3 loop spans 15 amino acids. Germline-derived CDR1 and CDR2 are DFQATT and SNEGSKA (reference sequence). The trim removed 5 bases at V and 1 base at J, leaving 9 bases unmatched. CDR3: CSADIRQGRQETQYF. CDR3 sequence (DNA): TGCAGTGCTGACATTCGACAGGGGCGCCAAGAGACCCAGTACTTC.

This clonotype occurred a few times. The chain employs TRBV27 and TRBJ2-1; tentatively, D is TRBD2 (5 bases). Deletions cut 10 bases from V and 0 bases from J, with 16 bases between. The CDR3 spans 15 residues. Germline lookup yields CDR1 MNHEY and CDR2 SMNVEV (reference sequence). For the CDR3, the DNA is TGTGCCACCCGTTTCGGGGAGAGCTCCTACAATGAGCAGTTCTTC. This sequence encodes CATRFGESSYNEQFF.

About this clonotype: At one end the junction does not follow the germline gene, possibly because of a read error. CDR3 region: CASTQRWSDHSNQPQHF. As DNA, the CDR3 is TGCGCCAGCACCCAAAGGTGGTCAGACCATAGCAATCAGCCCCAGCATTTT. The chain has TRBV4-3 and TRBJ1-5; D ambiguous. Germline-derived CDR1 and CDR2 are LGHNA and YSLEER. The CDR3 contains 17 residues.

This clonotype came up a few times. The J gene is TRBJ2-7, the V gene TRBV29-1; the match to TRBD1 covers 7 bases. The CDR3 has 13 amino acids. Germline CDR1 SQVTM, CDR2 ANQGSEA. The CDR3 is CSITGDSPYEQYF. In nucleotides, the CDR3 is TGCAGTATCACCGGGGACAGTCCCTACGAGCAGTACTTC.

This clonotype was recorded a few times. The genes are TRBV6-2 or TRBV6-3 and TRBJ2-5, with D possibly matching TRBD2 (7 bases). The germline gives CDR1 MNHEY, CDR2 SVGEGT. V was shortened by 0 bases and J by 4 bases, with 18 bases between the two germline ends. This CDR3 has 17 residues. CDR3 nucleotide sequence: TGTGCCAGCAGTTACTCGATTGCGGGGCGGGGGCGAGAGACCCAGTACTTC. Translating it yields CASSYSIAGRGRETQYF.

The genes are TRBV6-2 or TRBV6-3 and TRBJ1-1, with D perhaps matching TRBD1 (5 bases). Germline V gene data show CDR1 as MNHEY and CDR2 as SVGEGT. The V gene lost 7 bases and the J gene lost 0 bases, with 12 bases spanning the gap. The CDR3 is 14 amino acids. The chain's CDR3 is CASTRGRLNTEAFF. DNA for the CDR3: TGTGCCAGCACGAGGGGACGGCTGAACACTGAAGCTTTCTTT.

The rearrangement uses TRBV7-2 and TRBJ2-3; the D gene is possibly TRBD1 (5 bases). The CDR3 extends over 12 amino acids. Germline V CDR1 and CDR2: SGHTA, FQGNSA. V was shortened by 1 base and J by 8 bases, with 7 bases between the two germline ends. The CDR3 protein is CASSLEGVTQYF. The CDR3 coding sequence is TGTGCCAGCAGCTTAGAAGGGGTTACGCAGTATTTT.

This clonotype has just a few counts. The rearrangement joins TRBV18 to TRBJ1-1; D remains unclear. V was pared by 3 bases and J by 3 bases, with 11 bases between. Germline values: CDR1 KGHSH, CDR2 LQKENI. This CDR3 contains 14 residues. Here the CDR3 reads CASSPEMADTEAFF. CDR3 coding DNA: TGTGCCAGCTCACCTGAAATGGCGGACACTGAAGCTTTCTTT.

In this sample, this clonotype turned up a few times. The chain has TRBV7-9 and TRBJ2-7; D ambiguous. The germline gives CDR1 SEHNR, CDR2 FQNEAQ (reference sequence). CDR3 length equals 12 residues. With 1 base removed from V and 3 bases from J, the gap between germline ends came to 4 bases. CDR3 loop: CASSLDFYEQYF. CDR3 in DNA: TGTGCCAGCAGCTTAGACTTCTACGAGCAGTACTTC.

This chain joins TRBV29-1 and TRBJ2-3; D unresolved. The CDR3 is 13 amino acids. CDR1 and CDR2 from the germline V gene are SQVTM and ANQGSEA. V lost 0 bases, J lost 4 bases, and 8 bases lay in between. The CDR3 DNA follows: TGCAGCGTTGAAGATCGGCCTTCAGATACGCAGTATTTT. Translation gives CSVEDRPSDTQYF.